Each of the 10 T cell receptor beta chains below was sequenced from the same sample in a study of radiation and T cells in renal cell carcinoma. Produced via immunoSEQ multiplex PCR; TCRdb's table is partial and in-frame only. Here the sample spans 100,000 to 150,000 clones, roughly four fifths being singletons. Described time point: blood 2 weeks post-SBRT. Stated treatment: 15 Gy SBRT to primary tumor, nephrectomy 4 weeks later. The specimen was blood, collected from a patient whose treatment included radiotherapy and nephrectomy. The receptors come from a man in his fifties with renal cell carcinoma.

V and J are TRBV19 and TRBJ1-2, with no clear D. Deletions cut 5 bases from V and 2 bases from J, with 6 bases between. The CDR3 runs 12 residues. Per germline, CDR1 LNHDA and CDR2 SQIVND (reference sequence). The CDR3 sequence: CASSGLNYGYTF. As DNA, the CDR3 is TGTGCCAGTAGTGGCCTAAACTATGGCTACACCTTC.

V is TRBV5-5 and J is TRBJ2-7, with TRBD1 matching over 10 bases. After removal of 3 bases from V and 3 bases from J, the junction contained 3 bases not matched to a gene. There are 14 residues in the CDR3. Germline CDR1 reads SGHKS; CDR2 reads YYEKEE (reference sequence). This CDR3 is CASSWGTGDYEQYF. In DNA form, the CDR3 reads TGTGCCAGCAGCTGGGGGACAGGGGACTACGAGCAGTACTTC.

The genes are TRBV6-5 and TRBJ2-1; 7 bases map to TRBD2. The CDR3 consists of 15 residues. Unmatched junction bases numbered 6, after V lost 6 bases and J lost 1 base. Germline V CDR1 and CDR2: MNHEY, SVGAGI. In DNA, the CDR3 is TGTGCCAGCAGCTTAGCGGGCCCTTCCTACAATGAGCAGTTCTTC. The encoded protein is CASSLAGPSYNEQFF.

This clone was recorded once. The V call is TRBV5-8, the J call TRBJ2-5, with a tentative D call TRBD1 (5 bases). Trimming removed 3 bases from V and 2 bases from J, with 8 bases in between. CDR1 SGHTS and CDR2 YDEGEE come from the germline V gene. The CDR3 consists of 13 residues. The CDR3 protein is CASSSAGQETQYF. The CDR3 nucleotides read TGTGCCAGCAGCTCGGCAGGGCAAGAGACCCAGTACTTC.

The chain links TRBV25-1 to TRBJ1-2; tentative D call: TRBD1 (5 bases). The CDR3 sequence is 12 residues long. V was cut by 5 bases and J by 6 bases, with 10 bases left in between. The germline CDR1 and CDR2 sequences are MGHDK and SYGVNS. The DNA for the CDR3 is TGTGCCAGCAGTTGGTCGGGGGATGGCTACACCTTC. This gives the protein CASSWSGDGYTF.

The chain has TRBV7-2 and TRBJ2-7; a possible D gene is TRBD1 (6 bases). Germline values: CDR1 SGHTA, CDR2 FQGNSA. V was pared by 4 bases and J by 1 base, with 8 bases between. The CDR3 extends over 13 amino acids. CDR3 nucleotides: TGTGCCAGCAGCTGGACAGAGTCCTACGAGCAGTACTTC. This translates into CASSWTESYEQYF.

J is TRBJ1-1 and V is TRBV28; the D gene is possibly TRBD1 (6 bases). The CDR3 totals 15 residues. Germline V CDR1 and CDR2: MDHEN, SYDVKM. Trimming took 3 bases from V and 3 from J, leaving 14 bases between them. Written as DNA, the CDR3 is TGTGCCAGCAGTTTGGAGGACAGAGTCTACACTGAAGCTTTCTTT. Translation: CASSLEDRVYTEAFF.

The chain uses TRBV5-1 and TRBJ2-5; 9 bases line up with TRBD2. Germline CDR1 SGHRS, CDR2 YFSETQ. V gave up 0 bases and J gave up 4 bases; unmatched junction bases: 4. This CDR3 comprises 15 residues. For the CDR3, the DNA is TGCGCCAGCAGCTTGGTTCTAGCGGGGAGAGAGACCCAGTACTTC. Protein sequence: CASSLVLAGRETQYF.

The chain links TRBV2 to TRBJ2-3; TRBD2 agrees at 10 bases. In germline, CDR1 is SNHLY, CDR2 FYNNEI. Losses at the gene ends were 7 bases for V and 4 bases for J; bases not matched to a gene: 8. This CDR3 region has 15 residues. CDR3 sequence (DNA): TGTGCCAGCAATTTAGGACTAGCGGATTCAGATACGCAGTATTTT. Protein product: CASNLGLADSDTQYF. The variable domain in full, completed from reference TRBV2 and TRBJ2-3, reads EPEVTQTPSHQVTQMGQEVILRCVPISNHLYFYWYRQILGQKVEFLVSFYNNEISEKSEIFDDQFSVERPDGSNFTLKIRSTKLEDSAMYFCASNLGLADSDTQYFGPGTRLTVL.

The chain recombines TRBV2 with TRBJ1-5, with 7 bases lining up with TRBD1. The CDR3 loop spans 13 amino acids. Germline CDR1 reads SNHLY; CDR2 reads FYNNEI. Losses at the gene ends were 3 bases for V and 7 bases for J; bases not matched to a gene: 3. The CDR3: CASSDEGAQPQHF. CDR3 nucleotides: TGTGCCAGCAGTGACGAGGGGGCACAGCCCCAGCATTTT.